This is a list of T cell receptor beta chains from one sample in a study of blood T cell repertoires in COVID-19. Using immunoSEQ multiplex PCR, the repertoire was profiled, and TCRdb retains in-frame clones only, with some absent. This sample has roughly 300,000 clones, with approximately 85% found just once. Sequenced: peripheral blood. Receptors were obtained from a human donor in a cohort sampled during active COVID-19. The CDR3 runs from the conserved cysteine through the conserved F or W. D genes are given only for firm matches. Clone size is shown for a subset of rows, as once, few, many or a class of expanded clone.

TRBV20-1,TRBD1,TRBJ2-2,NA,CSAQGNGELFF,TGCAGTGCACAGGGGAACGGGGAGCTGTTTTTT
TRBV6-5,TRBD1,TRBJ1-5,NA,CASQRDRSSNQPQHF,TGTGCCAGCCAACGGGACAGGAGTAGCAATCAGCCCCAGCATTTT
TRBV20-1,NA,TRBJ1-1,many,CSPLGEIEAFF,TGCAGTCCCCTGGGAGAGATTGAAGCTTTCTTT
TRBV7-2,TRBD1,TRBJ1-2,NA,CASSAFPGQAGYTF,TGTGCCAGCAGCGCCTTCCCGGGACAGGCTGGCTACACCTTC
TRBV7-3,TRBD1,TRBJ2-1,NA,CASSARDRGYNEQFF,TGTGCCAGCAGCGCCCGGGACAGGGGCTACAATGAGCAGTTCTTC
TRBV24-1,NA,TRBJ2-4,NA,CATSDSTKAKNIQYF,TGTGCCACCAGTGATTCGACAAAAGCCAAAAACATTCAGTACTTC
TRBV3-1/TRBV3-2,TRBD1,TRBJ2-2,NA,CASSHYRGPGELFF,TGTGCCAGCAGCCACTACAGGGGGCCTGGGGAGCTGTTTTTT
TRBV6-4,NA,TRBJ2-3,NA,CASSDSTGGPDTQYF,TGTGCCAGCAGTGACTCTACGGGGGGCCCAGATACGCAGTATTTT
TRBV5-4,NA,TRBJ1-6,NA,CASSLPPGAPLHF,TGTGCCAGCAGCTTGCCCCCGGGTGCACCCCTCCACTTT
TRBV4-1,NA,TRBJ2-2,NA,CASSQPRERTGELFF,TGCGCCAGCAGCCAACCGAGGGAGCGAACCGGGGAGCTGTTTTTT
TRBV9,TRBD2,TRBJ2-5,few,CASSVVAGGPSETQYF,TGTGCCAGCAGCGTAGTTGCGGGGGGCCCCTCGGAGACCCAGTACTTC
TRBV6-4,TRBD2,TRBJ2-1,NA,CATRGLNEQFF,TGTGCCACCCGGGGACTAAATGAGCAGTTCTTC
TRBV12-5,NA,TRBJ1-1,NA,CASGLADGQPNAEAFF,TGTGCTAGTGGTTTGGCGGACGGACAGCCGAACGCTGAAGCTTTCTTT
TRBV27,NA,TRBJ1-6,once,CASSSPSRGGSYNSPLHF,TGTGCCAGCAGTTCTCCTAGTCGCGGGGGCTCCTATAATTCACCCCTCCACTTT
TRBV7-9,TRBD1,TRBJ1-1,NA,CASSFPNTGDEAFF,TGTGCCAGCAGCTTCCCTAATACAGGGGATGAAGCTTTCTTT
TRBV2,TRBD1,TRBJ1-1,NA,CASSGTGDTEAFF,TGTGCCAGCAGTGGTACAGGGGATACTGAAGCTTTCTTT
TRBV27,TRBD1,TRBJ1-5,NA,CASSLGDRRNQPQHF,TGTGCCAGCAGTTTAGGGGACAGAAGAAATCAGCCCCAGCATTTT
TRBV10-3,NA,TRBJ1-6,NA,CAISDDRLLYNSPLHF,TGTGCCATCAGTGATGACCGACTATTATATAATTCACCCCTCCACTTT
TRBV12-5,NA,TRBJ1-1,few,CASGSDRNTEAFF,TGTGCTAGTGGTTCGGACAGGAACACTGAAGCTTTCTTT
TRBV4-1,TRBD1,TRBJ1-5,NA,CASSPGTGNQPQHF,TGCGCCAGCAGCCCGGGGACAGGCAATCAGCCCCAGCATTTT
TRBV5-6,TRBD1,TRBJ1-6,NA,CASSDNRGQGSPLHF,TGTGCCAGCAGCGACAACAGGGGGCAGGGATCACCCCTCCACTTT
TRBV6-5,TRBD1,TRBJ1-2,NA,CASGTGGGYTF,TGTGCCAGCGGAACAGGGGGTGGCTACACCTTC
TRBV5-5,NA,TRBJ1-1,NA,CASSFGTFGTLGSEAFF,TGTGCCAGCAGCTTTGGGACGTTTGGGACACTCGGGTCCGAAGCTTTCTTT
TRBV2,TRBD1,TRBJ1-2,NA,CASRSRDRVYGYTF,TGTGCCAGCAGGTCCCGGGACAGGGTCTATGGCTACACCTTC
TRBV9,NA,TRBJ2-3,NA,CASSVSSPDTQYF,TGTGCCAGCAGCGTATCTAGCCCAGATACGCAGTATTTT
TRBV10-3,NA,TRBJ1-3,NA,CAIISGSGNTIYF,TGTGCCATCATTTCGGGGAGCGGAAACACCATATATTTT
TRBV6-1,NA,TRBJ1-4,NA,CASSESLGARVGEKLFF,TGTGCCAGCAGTGAATCGTTAGGAGCCAGGGTGGGTGAAAAACTGTTTTTT
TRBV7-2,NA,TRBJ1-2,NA,CASSLGAGNYGYTF,TGTGCCAGCAGCTTAGGGGCAGGGAACTATGGCTACACCTTC
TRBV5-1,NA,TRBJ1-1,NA,CASSLDGMNTEAFF,TGCGCCAGCAGCTTGGACGGTATGAACACTGAAGCTTTCTTT
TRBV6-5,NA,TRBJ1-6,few,CASKHTGTYSPLHF,TGTGCCAGCAAACACACAGGGACCTATTCACCCCTCCACTTT
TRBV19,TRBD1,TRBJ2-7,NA,CASADRDTPTYEQYF,TGTGCCAGTGCGGACAGGGACACCCCTACCTACGAGCAGTACTTC
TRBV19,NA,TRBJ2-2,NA,CATGLPGSGELFF,TGTGCCACCGGACTGCCTGGGTCCGGGGAGCTGTTTTTT
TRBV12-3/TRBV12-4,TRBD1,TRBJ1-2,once,CASSPRGQFGYTF,TGTGCCAGCAGTCCCAGGGGGCAGTTTGGCTACACCTTC
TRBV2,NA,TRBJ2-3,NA,CASSEGRADTQYF,TGTGCCAGCAGTGAGGGCAGAGCAGATACGCAGTATTTT
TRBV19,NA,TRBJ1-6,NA,CASKGDLYNSPLHF,TGTGCCAGTAAGGGGGACCTTTATAATTCACCCCTCCACTTT
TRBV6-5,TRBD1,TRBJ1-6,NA,CASSYSGTENSPLHF,TGTGCCAGCAGTTACTCAGGGACAGAGAATTCACCCCTCCACTTT
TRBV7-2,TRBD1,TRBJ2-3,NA,CASSLLGTGGTDTQYF,TGTGCCAGCAGCTTATTGGGGACAGGAGGCACAGATACGCAGTATTTT
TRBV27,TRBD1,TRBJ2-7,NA,CASSPAGTGSEQYF,TGTGCCAGCAGTCCAGCCGGGACAGGGAGCGAGCAGTACTTC
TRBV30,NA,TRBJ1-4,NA,CAWSPRGGGEKLFF,TGTGCCTGGAGTCCCCGGGGGGGCGGTGAAAAACTGTTTTTT
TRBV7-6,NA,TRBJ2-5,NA,CASSMSASYQETQYF,TGTGCCAGCAGCATGAGCGCCTCGTACCAAGAGACCCAGTACTTC
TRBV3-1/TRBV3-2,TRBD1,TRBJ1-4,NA,CASSQVYGTATNEKLFF,TGTGCCAGCAGCCAAGTCTACGGGACAGCAACTAATGAAAAACTGTTTTTT
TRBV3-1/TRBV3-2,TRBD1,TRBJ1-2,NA,CASSKRQGNYGYTF,TGTGCCAGCAGCAAACGACAGGGAAACTATGGCTACACCTTC
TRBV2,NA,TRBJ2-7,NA,CATRGYEQYF,TGTGCCACCCGGGGCTACGAGCAGTACTTC
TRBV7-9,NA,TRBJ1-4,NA,CASSFIAGSTNEKLFF,TGTGCCAGCAGCTTCATAGCAGGGTCAACTAATGAAAAACTGTTTTTT
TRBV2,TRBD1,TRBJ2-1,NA,CASSVDRGVKFF,TGTGCCAGCAGCGTAGACAGGGGGGTGAAGTTCTTC
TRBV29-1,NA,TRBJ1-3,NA,CSVVSRAVSGNTIYF,TGCAGCGTTGTCTCCAGGGCTGTCTCTGGAAACACCATATATTTT
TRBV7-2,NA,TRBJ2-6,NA,CASLLYPAGANVLTF,TGTGCCAGCCTTTTATATCCAGCTGGGGCCAACGTCCTGACTTTC
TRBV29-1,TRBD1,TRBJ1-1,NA,CSTKTGLNTEAFF,TGCAGCACTAAGACAGGGTTGAACACTGAAGCTTTCTTT
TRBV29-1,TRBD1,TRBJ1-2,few,CSGSTGEDYGYTF,TGCAGCGGGAGTACAGGGGAGGACTATGGCTACACCTTC
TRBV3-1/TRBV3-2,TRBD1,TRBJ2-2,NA,CASRARGRSAGELFF,TGTGCCAGCAGGGCCAGGGGGCGTTCGGCCGGGGAGCTGTTTTTT
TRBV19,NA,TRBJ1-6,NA,CASSMGQFNSPLHF,TGTGCCAGTAGTATGGGGCAGTTTAATTCACCCCTCCACTTT
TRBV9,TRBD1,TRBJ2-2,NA,CASRGGAGGVGELFF,TGTGCCAGCAGAGGAGGGGCAGGGGGCGTCGGGGAGCTGTTTTTT
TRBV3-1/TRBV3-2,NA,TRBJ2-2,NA,CASSPGLSGELFF,TGTGCCAGCAGCCCAGGGCTTTCCGGGGAGCTGTTTTTT